These 14 T cell receptor beta chains share one sample of origin, sequenced in a study of T cell repertoires in cytomegalovirus infection (dated by TCRdb to the late 2010s). The sample's treatment or condition label, decoded: in vitro stimulation with specific CMV peptide epitopes to enrich CMV-specific T cells. These receptors' targets are unknown. Sequencing was performed on an Illumina HiSeq 1500. In-frame beta chains were kept once TCRdb had trimmed the public reads at Q25 with fastp and called clones with MiXCR. Rows merge per CDR3 protein into single entries with the most common DNA and genes. Counted in this sample were about 770,000 distinct CDR3 sequences; 25% to 35% of them appeared once. Around 13% of the sample is taken by the ten largest. Specimen: cultured CD8+ T cells from PBMCs, collected from culture after CMV antigen stimulation. The receptors originated from a human donor in good health (CMV status not recorded). Some clones in this sample may be carry-over from other donors' samples.

The table lists this clonotype with a count of one. The CDR3: CASTLAGGTYGYTF. The CDR3, as DNA: TGTGCCAGCACCCTAGCTGGCGGAACCTATGGCTACACCTTC. V usage is TRBV11-2 and J usage is TRBJ1-2; D gene ambiguous. This CDR3 comprises 14 residues. From germline, CDR1 is SGHAT and CDR2 FQNNGV. With 7 bases removed from V and 4 bases from J, the gap between germline ends came to 16 bases.

The table lists this clonotype with a few counts. The chain couples TRBV6-6 to TRBJ2-1, with 11 bases matching TRBD2. This CDR3 has 16 residues. V lost 5 bases to trimming and J lost 5 bases; unmatched junction nucleotides: 8. The V gene's germline CDR1 is MNHNY and CDR2 SVGAGI (reference sequence). CDR3 protein: CASSTIAGGPDNEQFF. Here the CDR3 DNA reads TGTGCCAGCAGTACCATAGCGGGGGGGCCGGACAATGAGCAGTTCTTC.

This sequence joins TRBV7-3 and TRBJ2-1, with TRBD1 matching 9 bases. The germline V gene encodes CDR1 SGHTA and CDR2 FQGTGA. This CDR3 contains 18 residues. Trimming at V came to 1 base and at J to 0 bases, leaving 7 bases not matched to a gene. CDR3 nucleotide sequence: TGTGCCAGCAGCTTAAAGGGACAGGGACAGAGCTCCTACAATGAGCAGTTCTTC. The encoded protein is CASSLKGQGQSSYNEQFF.

The chain recombines TRBV15 with TRBJ1-1; D uncertain. CDR3 size: 12 residues. Trimming cost V 4 bases and J 9 bases, with 12 bases left between them. Germline CDR1 and CDR2: LNHNV and YYDKDF (reference sequence). The chain's CDR3 is CATSTGGVKAFF. CDR3 coding DNA: TGTGCCACCAGCACCGGCGGGGTAAAAGCTTTCTTT.

This clonotype was seen once. This rearrangement joins TRBV5-1 to TRBJ1-1; unclear D gene. Per germline, CDR1 SGHRS and CDR2 YFSETQ. V dropped 1 base and J dropped 3 bases, with 10 bases sitting between them. The length of the CDR3 is 14 residues. The CDR3 reads CASSLRSEDTEAFF. The DNA of the CDR3 is TGCGCCAGCAGCTTGAGGTCGGAGGACACTGAAGCTTTCTTT.

This clonotype was seen more than once but under ten times. The V call is TRBV4-1, the J call TRBJ2-3; the match to TRBD1 covers 11 bases. Losses at the gene ends were 0 bases for V and 5 bases for J; bases not matched to a gene: 10. The CDR3 spans 18 residues. Germline lookup yields CDR1 MGHRA and CDR2 YSYEKL. Here the CDR3 reads CASSQDGGRTGGEDTQYF. In nucleotides, the CDR3 is TGCGCCAGCAGCCAAGATGGAGGGCGGACAGGGGGCGAAGATACGCAGTATTTT.

The chain has TRBV9 and TRBJ2-5, with 9 positions matching TRBD2. The CDR3 consists of 16 residues. CDR1 is SGDLS, CDR2 YYNGEE, per germline. Unmatched junction bases numbered 12, after V lost 3 bases and J lost 6 bases. CDR3: CASSGTSGPTRQTQYF. CDR3 sequence (DNA): TGTGCCAGCAGCGGTACTAGCGGGCCGACCAGACAGACCCAGTACTTC.

The DNA for the CDR3 is TGTGCCAGCGGTTCGGTTAGGACAGGTGACACCGGGGAGCTGTTTTTT. Translation gives CASGSVRTGDTGELFF. The chain has TRBV12-3 or TRBV12-4 and TRBJ2-2, with 7 bases identical to TRBD1. The junction had 12 bases not matched to a gene; V was cut back by 8 bases and J by 3 bases. The CDR3 runs to 16 residues.

Only a few counts were recorded for this clonotype. The chain recombines TRBV11-1 with TRBJ2-1, with D possibly being TRBD1 (6 bases). CDR3 length equals 16 residues. V lost 5 bases and J 0 bases, leaving 14 bases between the germline ends. Per the germline V gene, CDR1 is SGHAT and CDR2 is FQDESV (reference sequence). CDR3 amino acids: CASSPHGQSSYNEQFF. In nucleotides, the CDR3 is TGTGCCAGCAGCCCCCACGGACAGAGCTCCTACAATGAGCAGTTCTTC.

CDR3 sequence reads: CASSPRQGEETQYF. In nucleotides, the CDR3 is TGTGCCAGCAGCCCCAGACAGGGAGAGGAGACCCAGTACTTC. V and J are TRBV7-9 and TRBJ2-5, with 7 bases lining up with TRBD1. V was clipped by 5 bases and J by 5 bases; unmatched bases: 8. The CDR3 loop spans 14 amino acids. Germline V CDR1 and CDR2: SEHNR, FQNEAQ (reference sequence).

This clonotype has a count of ten or more. The chain recombines TRBV19 with TRBJ2-1; the D is unclear. Germline CDR1 reads LNHDA; CDR2 reads SQIVND (reference sequence). V gave up 4 bases and J gave up 7 bases, with 5 bases separating them. CDR3 length: 11 residues. The CDR3 sequence: CASSRVNEQFF. The CDR3 DNA sequence: TGTGCCAGTAGTAGAGTTAATGAGCAGTTCTTC.

This clonotype was seen just once. The CDR3 coding sequence is TGCGCCAGCAGCTCCAGGGACAGGGGAGACAATGAGCAGTTCTTC. It yields the protein CASSSRDRGDNEQFF. The chain carries TRBV4-1 and TRBJ2-1; 10 nucleotides align to TRBD1. V trimming: 5 bases; J trimming: 5 bases; junction bases outside the gene matches: 6. Germline lookup yields CDR1 MGHRA and CDR2 YSYEKL. The CDR3 runs 15 residues.

This chain connects TRBV3-1 to TRBJ2-5, with D perhaps TRBD1 (6 bases). CDR1 LGHDT and CDR2 YNNKEL come from the germline V gene (reference sequence). This CDR3 has 18 residues. V was trimmed by 3 bases and J by 1 base, leaving 21 bases between them. The CDR3 DNA follows: TGTGCCAGCAGCCACCGACCAGAGGACAGACGTTTCCAAGAGACCCAGTACTTC. Protein: CASSHRPEDRRFQETQYF.

CDR3 in amino acids: CASSLAVLDTQYF. As DNA, the CDR3 is TGTGCCAGCAGTCTAGCGGTACTTGATACGCAGTATTTT. This chain uses TRBV27 with TRBJ2-3; the match to TRBD2 covers 7 bases. There are 13 residues in the CDR3. Looked up from germline, CDR1 is MNHEY and CDR2 is SMNVEV (reference sequence). With 5 bases clipped from V and 6 bases from J, the junction kept 5 bases outside the gene matches.